One sample yielded the 19 T cell receptor beta chains listed below, sequenced in a study of T cell repertoires in cytomegalovirus infection. No antigen is known for these receptors. TCRdb reprocessed the reads via MiXCR and lists one record per CDR3 protein. The data show some 920,000 distinct CDR3 sequences, with around 30% seen just once and 11% to 15% held by the top ten. The material sequenced was cultured CD8+ T cells from PBMCs, taken from culture after CMV antigen stimulation. The receptors derive from a human donor in good health (CMV status not recorded). Some clones in this sample may be carry-over from other donors' samples.

This clonotype was counted a few times. The chain employs TRBV11-2 and TRBJ1-2; D ambiguous. Germline V lookup: CDR1 SGHAT, CDR2 FQNNGV. Trimming took off 5 bases at V and 8 bases at J, with 12 bases between the two ends. The CDR3 is 12 residues long. The CDR3 sequence: CASSRTAGGYTF. In nucleotides, the CDR3 is TGTGCCAGCAGCCGGACGGCCGGGGGCTACACCTTC.

This clonotype showed up many times. J is TRBJ2-1 and V is TRBV7-8; 9 nucleotides agree with TRBD2. The CDR3 totals 15 residues. The J segment lost 3 bases and the V segment lost 3 bases, leaving 3 bases of the junction unmatched. CDR1 and CDR2 (germline): SGHVS, FQNEAQ. CDR3 loop: CASSFSSGDYNEQFF. For the CDR3, the DNA is TGTGCCAGCAGCTTCTCTAGCGGGGACTACAATGAGCAGTTCTTC.

This clonotype was found many times. The chain has TRBV7-3 and TRBJ1-1, with D possibly TRBD1 on 5 matching bases. The CDR3 totals 15 residues. Germline lookup yields CDR1 SGHTA and CDR2 FQGTGA. Trimming pared 2 bases from V and 5 bases from J, leaving 15 bases between. The CDR3 loop is CASSLGVAGGTEAFF. CDR3 DNA sequence: TGTGCCAGCAGCTTAGGGGTTGCTGGGGGGACTGAAGCTTTCTTT.

This sequence joins TRBV4-3 and TRBJ2-1; D might be TRBD1 or TRBD2, each matching 5 bases. Trimming pared 0 bases from V and 3 bases from J, leaving 12 bases between. Germline loops: CDR1 LGHNA, CDR2 YSLEER. The CDR3 covers 16 residues. The CDR3 nucleotides read TGCGCCAGCAGCCAAGAACCCGGGGCCCACTACAATGAGCAGTTCTTC. Amino acid sequence: CASSQEPGAHYNEQFF.

DNA of the CDR3: TGTGCCAGCAGTTTAAGAGGGAACGGTCAGCCCCAGCATTTT. This sequence encodes CASSLRGNGQPQHF. The chain links TRBV27 to TRBJ1-5; D uncertain. Germline V gene sequence: CDR1 MNHEY, CDR2 SMNVEV (reference sequence). V shed 2 bases and J shed 6 bases, with 11 bases lying between them. CDR3 size: 14 residues.

The chain uses TRBV7-9 and TRBJ2-2; 8 bases are shared with TRBD2. The germline V gene encodes CDR1 SEHNR and CDR2 FQNEAQ (reference sequence). The CDR3 spans 16 residues. V gave up 5 bases and J gave up 0 bases; unmatched junction bases: 5. The CDR3 loop reads CASSPRLATNTGELFF. CDR3 coding DNA: TGTGCCAGCAGCCCTCGACTAGCGACGAACACCGGGGAGCTGTTTTTT.

As concerns this clonotype: A read error may explain this, as a much larger clone is one base away. In this CDR3 the conserved last residue, phenylalanine or tryptophan, is missing, so a read error is likely. The chain recombines TRBV7-8 with TRBJ2-2; possible D gene TRBD2, 6 bases. Germline V lookup: CDR1 SGHVS, CDR2 FQNEAQ. V was trimmed by 4 bases and J by 3 bases, leaving 18 bases between them. The length of the CDR3 is 17 residues. This chain's CDR3 is CASSSPGGVSDTGELFL. The CDR3 DNA follows: TGTGCCAGCAGCTCTCCCGGAGGGGTCTCGGACACCGGGGAGCTGTTTCTT.

In this sample, this clonotype turned up many times. The chain combines TRBV7-6 with TRBJ2-1, with 9 nucleotides matching TRBD2. Germline CDR1 and CDR2: SGHVS and FNYEAQ. V shed 5 bases, J shed 0 bases, and the junction held 8 bases outside the gene matches. CDR3 length equals 17 residues. In DNA form, the CDR3 reads TGTGCCAGCAGCCCCCGTCGGCGGGGGGGCTCCTACAATGAGCAGTTCTTC. Translation gives CASSPRRRGGSYNEQFF.

The chain has TRBV12-3 or TRBV12-4 and TRBJ2-5; 11 positions match TRBD2. This CDR3 is 15 amino acids long. J was trimmed by 3 bases and V by 3 bases; bases with no gene match: 3. The CDR3 bases are TGTGCCAGCAGTTTTTCGGGACTAGCGGAAGAGACCCAGTACTTC. As protein: CASSFSGLAEETQYF.

J is TRBJ2-7 and V is TRBV7-8; TRBD2 agrees at 10 bases. Germline V lookup: CDR1 SGHVS, CDR2 FQNEAQ. Trimming cost V 4 bases and J 1 base; bases outside gene matches: 10. The CDR3 contains 17 residues. The CDR3 nucleotides read TGTGCCAGCAGCTCCCGGTTTAGCGGGGGGACTTCCTACGAGCAGTACTTC. It is translated as CASSSRFSGGTSYEQYF.

DNA of the CDR3: TGTGCCAGCAGTCCACCGGGCCTGCGGTACTTC. Its protein is CASSPPGLRYF. This rearrangement joins TRBV6-2 or TRBV6-3 to TRBJ2-4; D not resolved. The CDR3 runs 11 residues. Germline CDR1 reads MNHEY; CDR2 reads SVGEGT. Trimming removed 5 bases at V and 15 bases at J, with 14 bases between.

This chain uses TRBV7-4 with TRBJ2-7; 10 bases are a match to TRBD1. The junction had 3 bases not matched to a gene; V was cut back by 5 bases and J by 5 bases. Germline assignment: CDR1 SGHVT and CDR2 SQSDAQ. The CDR3 is made up of 13 amino acids. The CDR3 sequence is CASSDDRGHEQYF. The CDR3 bases are TGTGCCAGCAGCGATGACAGGGGGCACGAGCAGTACTTC.

This clonotype was observed many times. The gene calls are TRBV7-2 and TRBJ1-2; D perhaps matches TRBD1 (5 bases). This CDR3 spans 15 amino acids. CDR1 and CDR2 from the germline V gene are SGHTA and FQGNSA. V was clipped by 5 bases and J by 6 bases, with 19 bases between them. The DNA of the CDR3 is TGTGCCAGCAGCCTCATAGGGGCAGGGCCCGATGGCTACACCTTC. Amino acids: CASSLIGAGPDGYTF.

For this clonotype: One junction end disagrees with the germline gene, perhaps due to a read error. CDR3 region: CASSLGDQGFAARNIQYF. As DNA, the CDR3 is TGTGCCAGCAGCTTGGGGGATCAGGGGTTTGCGGCCAGAAACATTCAGTACTTC. The chain uses TRBV5-4 and TRBJ2-4; possibly TRBD1 for D (6 bases). The length of the CDR3 is 18 residues. Germline V gene sequence: CDR1 SGHNT, CDR2 YYREEE (reference sequence). The full variable domain, rest sourced from reference TRBV5-4 and TRBJ2-4, is ETGVTQSPTHLIKTRGQQVTLRCSSQSGHNTVSWYQQALGQGPQFIFQYYREEENGRGNFPPRFSGLQFPNYSSELNVNALELDDSALYLCASSLGDQGFAARNIQYFGAGTRLSVL.

Only a few counts were recorded for this clonotype. This rearrangement joins TRBV6-2 or TRBV6-3 to TRBJ2-3, with 12 bases that match TRBD2. CDR3 length equals 16 residues. V shed 4 bases, J shed 6 bases, and the junction held 8 bases outside the gene matches. Germline CDR1 is MNHEY and CDR2 is SVGEGT. CDR3 in amino acids: CASSSLAGGPADTQYF. CDR3 nucleotide sequence: TGTGCCAGCAGTTCCCTAGCGGGGGGGCCGGCGGATACGCAGTATTTT.

This clonotype was recorded a few times. The genes are TRBV7-2 and TRBJ2-6; tentatively, D is TRBD1 (5 bases). V dropped 8 bases and J dropped 2 bases, with 22 bases sitting between them. CDR1 and CDR2 from the germline V gene are SGHTA and FQGNSA. This CDR3 spans 18 amino acids. The CDR3 DNA reads as TGTGCCAGCCCCGGTGGGGCAGGGCTCGCCCCTGGGGCCAACGTCCTGACTTTC. Translated: CASPGGAGLAPGANVLTF.

The V and J genes are TRBV19 and TRBJ1-1; no clear D gene. Germline lookup yields CDR1 LNHDA and CDR2 SQIVND (reference sequence). The CDR3 is 15 amino acids. V lost 3 bases and J 1 base, leaving 12 bases between the germline ends. The CDR3, as DNA: TGTGCCAGTAGTATCCTTGGTACGGGGAACACTGAAGCTTTCTTT. Its translation is CASSILGTGNTEAFF.

The rearrangement joins TRBV7-9 to TRBJ1-5; D call uncertain. Per the germline V gene, CDR1 is SEHNR and CDR2 is FQNEAQ (reference sequence). The CDR3 consists of 14 residues. With 5 bases removed from V and 1 base from J, the gap between germline ends came to 9 bases. The chain's CDR3 is CASSPPWSNQPQHF. As DNA, the CDR3 is TGTGCCAGCAGCCCGCCATGGAGCAATCAGCCCCAGCATTTT.

The chain recombines TRBV4-1 with TRBJ2-7; 8 bases map to TRBD1. There are 18 residues in the CDR3. The V and J ends lost 0 bases and 0 bases, in that order; junction bases with no gene match: 10. Germline V gives CDR1 MGHRA, CDR2 YSYEKL. The CDR3, as DNA: TGCGCCAGCAGCCAAGAAGGAACAGGGGGATTGAGCTCCTACGAGCAGTACTTC. This sequence encodes CASSQEGTGGLSSYEQYF.